This T cell receptor (beta chain) originates from a study of blood T cell repertoires in COVID-19. The wider study: The cDNA or gDNA used as material had been derived from T cells, B-cell-depleted T cells, or PBMCs.

This clone has just one count. Generated by immunoSEQ multiplex PCR, the TCRdb table keeps only in-frame clones and is missing some. The top ten clones hold approximately 10% of a sample with around 200,000 clones, about 87% of them seen once. Participants reported their clinical history, and cohort assignment relied on those reports. V trimming: 6 bases; J trimming: 1 base; junction bases outside the gene matches: 18. The CDR3 runs to 19 residues. Germline V gene sequence: CDR1 MNHEY, CDR2 SMNVEV (reference sequence). Sequenced input: PBMCs or T cells enriched from blood (not recorded which). V gene TRBV27 combines with J gene TRBJ2-7; 10 nucleotides match TRBD2. The receptor comes from a man aged 18 to 30 with acute COVID-19. CDR3 region: CASRTRGGGLLAGSYEQYF. CDR3 nucleotide sequence: TGTGCCAGCAGGACACGCGGGGGGGGTCTACTAGCGGGATCCTACGAGCAGTACTTC.